Listed below are T cell receptor beta chains from one sample, sequenced in a study of CD8 T cells in ankylosing spondylitis. A single record per CDR3 protein comes from TCRdb applying MiXCR to the 5' RACE reads. Of around 150,000 distinct CDR3 sequences detected, 6% to 8.5% appear once; the ten largest clones hold roughly 12%. Sequenced: blood, either unsorted or a sorted T cell fraction (not recorded which). These receptors all stem from a female donor with ankylosing spondylitis or in good health (not recorded which). The CDR3 runs from the conserved cysteine through the conserved F or W. The D gene is left open where the match is weak. Size is omitted from some rows. Given values are once, few, many or a class for expanded clones.

v_call,clone_size,j_call,d_call,cdr3_aa,cdr3_nt
TRBV20-1,many,TRBJ1-6,-,CSAKLRQANSPLHF,TGCAGTGCTAAACTCAGACAGGCGAATTCACCCCTCCACTTT
TRBV9,many,TRBJ2-1,TRBD2,CASSAGTSGGLRNEQFF,TGTGCCAGCAGCGCGGGGACTAGCGGGGGCTTAAGGAATGAGCAGTTCTTC
TRBV10-2,many,TRBJ2-7,-,CASSESTPYEQYF,TGCGCCAGCAGTGAGTCCACCCCCTACGAGCAGTACTTC
TRBV12-3/TRBV12-4,many,TRBJ2-1,-,CASSLYGTPYNEQFF,TGTGCCAGCAGTTTATACGGGACACCATACAATGAGCAGTTCTTC
TRBV28,many,TRBJ2-1,TRBD1,CASSLTGQGWDEQFF,TGTGCCAGCAGTCTTACTGGACAGGGATGGGATGAGCAGTTCTTC
TRBV20-1,few,TRBJ2-6,-,CSAPDGSGANVLTF,TGCAGTGCACCGGACGGCTCTGGGGCCAACGTCCTGACTTTC
TRBV4-1,-,TRBJ2-3,-,CASSQGPMSTDTQYF,TGCGCCAGCAGCCAAGGACCGATGAGCACAGATACGCAGTATTTT
TRBV4-1,many,TRBJ1-6,-,CASSQQNYNSPLHF,TGCGCCAGCAGCCAACAGAACTATAATTCACCCCTCCACTTT
TRBV6-5,many,TRBJ2-3,TRBD2,CASLLAGGSDTQYF,TGTGCCAGCTTACTAGCGGGGGGTTCAGATACGCAGTATTTT
TRBV20-1,many,TRBJ1-1,TRBD1,CSAGPGQGTEAFF,TGCAGTGCTGGACCGGGACAGGGGACAGAAGCTTTCTTT
TRBV24-1,many,TRBJ2-7,TRBD1,CATSDSTGGSTGFYEQYF,TGTGCCACCAGTGACTCAACAGGGGGCTCAACGGGATTCTACGAGCAGTACTTC
TRBV5-5,many,TRBJ1-5,-,CASSTGTPYSNQPQHF,TGTGCCAGCAGCACGGGGACACCTTATAGCAATCAGCCCCAGCATTTT
TRBV5-1,many,TRBJ2-7,TRBD1,CASSQAPGQGYEQYF,TGCGCCAGCAGCCAAGCCCCGGGACAGGGCTACGAGCAGTACTTC
TRBV15,few,TRBJ1-2,-,CATSRGGDGYGYTF,TGTGCCACCAGCAGAGGCGGGGACGGCTATGGCTACACCTTC
TRBV20-1,many,TRBJ2-2,-,CSARLPTGELFF,TGCAGTGCTAGACTCCCAACCGGGGAGCTGTTTTTT
TRBV7-9,many,TRBJ2-1,-,CASSLVSAGEQFF,TGTGCCAGCAGCTTAGTTTCCGCTGGTGAGCAGTTCTTC
TRBV3-1,many,TRBJ1-4,-,CASSAVGHRNEKLFF,TGTGCCAGCAGTGCCGTCGGACACCGTAATGAAAAACTGTTTTTT
TRBV6-2/TRBV6-3,many,TRBJ2-2,-,CASRNSGRGYTGELFF,TGTGCCAGCAGAAATAGCGGTCGAGGGTACACCGGGGAGCTGTTTTTT
TRBV3-1,many,TRBJ2-1,TRBD1,CASSRDSYNEQFF,TGTGCCAGCAGCCGGGACAGCTACAATGAGCAGTTCTTC
TRBV18,many,TRBJ1-2,TRBD1,CASSQDREAYGYTF,TGTGCCAGCTCACAAGACAGGGAAGCCTATGGCTACACCTTC
TRBV6-1,many,TRBJ2-1,TRBD1,CASSPPLGTGYNEQFF,TGTGCCAGCAGCCCCCCCCTCGGGACAGGGTATAATGAGCAGTTCTTC
TRBV9,many,TRBJ2-3,-,CASSVVGGTDTQYF,TGTGCCAGCAGCGTAGTAGGGGGCACAGATACGCAGTATTTT
TRBV11-2,many,TRBJ1-3,-,CASRRGTAFRYSGNTIYF,TGTGCCAGCAGGAGGGGGACGGCCTTTCGGTACTCTGGAAACACCATATATTTT
TRBV6-1,many,TRBJ2-3,-,CASKRGRTTDTQYF,TGTGCCAGCAAACGCGGGCGAACCACAGATACGCAGTATTTT
TRBV20-1,many,TRBJ1-2,-,CSGSGLGYGYTF,TGCAGTGGTTCAGGGTTGGGCTATGGCTACACCTTC
TRBV4-1,-,TRBJ1-1,-,CASSQGPANTEAFF,TGCGCCAGCAGCCAAGGTCCAGCTAACACTGAAGCTTTCTTT
TRBV7-3,many,TRBJ2-3,-,CASSPKQGRNTDTQYF,TGTGCCAGCAGTCCAAAACAGGGAAGGAACACAGATACGCAGTATTTT
TRBV12-3/TRBV12-4,many,TRBJ2-2,-,CASSLSPGELFF,TGTGCCAGCAGTTTATCCCCCGGGGAGCTGTTTTTT
TRBV6-2/TRBV6-3,many,TRBJ2-7,TRBD1,CASSRGQVVHEQYF,TGTGCCAGCAGCAGAGGACAGGTCGTCCACGAGCAGTACTTC
TRBV12-3/TRBV12-4,many,TRBJ2-1,-,CASSLGGYPYNEQFF,TGTGCCAGCAGTCTGGGGGGTTACCCCTACAATGAGCAGTTCTTC
TRBV20-1,many,TRBJ2-1,TRBD2,CSAPAFGGGGFDEQFF,TGCAGTGCTCCGGCCTTTGGCGGGGGTGGGTTCGATGAGCAGTTCTTC
TRBV11-2,many,TRBJ2-1,-,CASSLQRDEQFF,TGTGCCAGCAGCTTGCAAAGGGATGAGCAGTTCTTC
TRBV2,-,TRBJ2-1,TRBD1,CASSRQGPGGEQFF,TGTGCCAGCAGCAGACAGGGTCCTGGGGGTGAGCAGTTCTTC
TRBV7-9,many,TRBJ2-7,-,CASSSHRYEQYF,TGTGCCAGCAGCTCACACCGCTACGAGCAGTACTTC
TRBV4-1,-,TRBJ2-5,-,CASSQGTLQETQYF,TGCGCCAGCAGCCAGGGGACACTCCAAGAGACCCAGTACTTC
TRBV7-2,many,TRBJ2-3,TRBD1,CASSSRTGISTDTQYF,TGTGCCAGCAGCTCAAGGACAGGGATTAGCACAGATACGCAGTATTTT